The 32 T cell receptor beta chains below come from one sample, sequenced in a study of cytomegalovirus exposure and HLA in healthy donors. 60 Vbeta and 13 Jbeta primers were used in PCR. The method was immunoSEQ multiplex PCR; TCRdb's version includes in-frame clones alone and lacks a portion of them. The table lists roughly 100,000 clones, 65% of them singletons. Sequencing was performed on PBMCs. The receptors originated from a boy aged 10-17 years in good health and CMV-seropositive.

The CDR3 nucleotides are TGCAGCGTCGTCCAGAGGACAGGGACCTACGAGCAGTACTTC. Translation: CSVVQRTGTYEQYF. The chain employs TRBV29-1 and TRBJ2-7, with 8 positions matching TRBD1. Germline V CDR1 and CDR2: SQVTM, ANQGSEA. The CDR3 contains 14 residues. V lost 6 bases to trimming and J lost 2 bases; unmatched junction nucleotides: 9.

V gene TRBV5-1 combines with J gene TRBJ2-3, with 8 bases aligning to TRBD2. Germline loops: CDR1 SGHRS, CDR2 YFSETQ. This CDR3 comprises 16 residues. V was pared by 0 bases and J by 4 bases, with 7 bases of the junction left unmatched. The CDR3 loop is CASSLESGGAADTQYF. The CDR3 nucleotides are TGCGCCAGCAGCTTGGAATCCGGGGGGGCAGCAGATACGCAGTATTTT.

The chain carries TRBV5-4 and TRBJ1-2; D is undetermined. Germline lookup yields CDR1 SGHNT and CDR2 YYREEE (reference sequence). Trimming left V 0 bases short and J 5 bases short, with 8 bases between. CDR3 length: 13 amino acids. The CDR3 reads CASSLVRDYGYTF. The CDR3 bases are TGTGCCAGCAGCTTGGTACGGGATTATGGCTACACCTTC.

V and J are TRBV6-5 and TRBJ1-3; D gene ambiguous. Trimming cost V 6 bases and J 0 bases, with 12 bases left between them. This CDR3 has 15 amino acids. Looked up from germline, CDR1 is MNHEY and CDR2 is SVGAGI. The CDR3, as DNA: TGTGCCAGCAGAAGAGACACTTTCTCTGGAAACACCATATATTTT. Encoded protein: CASRRDTFSGNTIYF.

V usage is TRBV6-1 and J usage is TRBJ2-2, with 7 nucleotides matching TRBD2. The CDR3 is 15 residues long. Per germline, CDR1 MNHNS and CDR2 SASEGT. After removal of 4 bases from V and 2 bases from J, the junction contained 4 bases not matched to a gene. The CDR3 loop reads CASSASSGNTGELFF. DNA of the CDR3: TGTGCCAGCAGTGCTTCTAGCGGAAACACCGGGGAGCTGTTTTTT.

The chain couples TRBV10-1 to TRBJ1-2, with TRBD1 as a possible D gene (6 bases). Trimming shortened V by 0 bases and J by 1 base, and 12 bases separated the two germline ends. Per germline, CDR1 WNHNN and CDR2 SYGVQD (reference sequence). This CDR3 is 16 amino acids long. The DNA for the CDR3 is TGCGCCAGCAGTGAGTCGGGGGCGGTGGGTAACTATGGCTACACCTTC. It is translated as CASSESGAVGNYGYTF.

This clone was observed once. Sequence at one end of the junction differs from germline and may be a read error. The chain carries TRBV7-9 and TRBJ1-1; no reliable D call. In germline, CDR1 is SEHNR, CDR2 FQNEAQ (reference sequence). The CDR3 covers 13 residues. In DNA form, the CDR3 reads TGTTCCAGCAGCTTTGAGGGTAACACTGAAGCTTTCTTT. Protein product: CSSSFEGNTEAFF.

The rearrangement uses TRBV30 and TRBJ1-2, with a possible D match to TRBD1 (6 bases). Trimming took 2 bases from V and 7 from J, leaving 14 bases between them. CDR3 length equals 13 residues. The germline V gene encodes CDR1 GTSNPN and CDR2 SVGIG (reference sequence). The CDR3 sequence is CAWSPGDGAGYTF. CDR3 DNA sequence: TGTGCCTGGAGTCCAGGGGATGGGGCTGGCTACACCTTC.

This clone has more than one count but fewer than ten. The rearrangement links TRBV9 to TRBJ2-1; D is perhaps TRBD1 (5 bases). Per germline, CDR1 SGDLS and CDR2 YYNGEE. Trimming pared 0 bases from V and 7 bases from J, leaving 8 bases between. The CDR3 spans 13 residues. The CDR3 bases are TGTGCCAGCAGCGTAGCAGGGTCGAATGAGCAGTTCTTC. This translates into CASSVAGSNEQFF.

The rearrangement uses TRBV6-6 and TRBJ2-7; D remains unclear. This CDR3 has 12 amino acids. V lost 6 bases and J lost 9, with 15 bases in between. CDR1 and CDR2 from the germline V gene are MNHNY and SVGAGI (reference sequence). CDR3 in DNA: TGTGCCAGCAGGTCCACGGTGCTTGTGCAGTACTTC. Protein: CASRSTVLVQYF.

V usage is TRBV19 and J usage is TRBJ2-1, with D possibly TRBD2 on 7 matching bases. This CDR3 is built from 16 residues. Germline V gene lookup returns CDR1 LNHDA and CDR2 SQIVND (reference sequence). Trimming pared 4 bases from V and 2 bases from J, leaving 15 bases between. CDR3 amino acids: CASSRGRGTTYNEQFF. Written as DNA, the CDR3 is TGTGCCAGTAGTAGGGGGAGGGGGACTACCTACAATGAGCAGTTCTTC.

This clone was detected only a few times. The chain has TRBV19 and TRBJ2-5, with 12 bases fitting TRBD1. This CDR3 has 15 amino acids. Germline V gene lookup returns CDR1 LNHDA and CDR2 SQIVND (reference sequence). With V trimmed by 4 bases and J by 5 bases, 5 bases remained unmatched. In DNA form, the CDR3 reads TGTGCCAGTAGTACCGGGACAGGGGGCCGGGAGACCCAGTACTTC. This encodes CASSTGTGGRETQYF.

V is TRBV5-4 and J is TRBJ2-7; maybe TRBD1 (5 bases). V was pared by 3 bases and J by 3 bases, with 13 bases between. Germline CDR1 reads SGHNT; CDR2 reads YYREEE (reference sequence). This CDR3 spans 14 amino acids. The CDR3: CASSSMNRLYEQYF. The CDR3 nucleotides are TGTGCCAGCAGCTCCATGAACAGGCTCTACGAGCAGTACTTC.

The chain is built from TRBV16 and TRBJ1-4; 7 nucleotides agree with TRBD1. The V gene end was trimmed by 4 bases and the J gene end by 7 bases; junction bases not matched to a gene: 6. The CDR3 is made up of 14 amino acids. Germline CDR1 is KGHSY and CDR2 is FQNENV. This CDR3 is CASSPAGGIEKLFF. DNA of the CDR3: TGTGCCAGCAGCCCGGCAGGGGGAATTGAAAAACTGTTTTTT.

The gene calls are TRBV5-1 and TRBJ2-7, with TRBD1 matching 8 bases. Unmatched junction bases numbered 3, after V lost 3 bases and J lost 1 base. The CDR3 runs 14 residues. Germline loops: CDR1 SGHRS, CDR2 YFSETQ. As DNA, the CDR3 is TGCGCCAGCAGCTGGGACAGGTTGTCCTACGAGCAGTACTTC. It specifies CASSWDRLSYEQYF.

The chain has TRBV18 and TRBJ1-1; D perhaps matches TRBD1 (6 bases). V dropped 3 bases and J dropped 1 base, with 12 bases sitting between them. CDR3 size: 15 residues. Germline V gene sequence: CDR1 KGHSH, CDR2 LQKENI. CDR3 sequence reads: CASSPGGAQNTEAFF. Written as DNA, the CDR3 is TGTGCCAGCTCACCGGGGGGGGCCCAGAACACTGAAGCTTTCTTT. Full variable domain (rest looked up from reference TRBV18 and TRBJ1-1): NAGVMQNPRHLVRRRGQEARLRCSPMKGHSHVYWYRQLPEEGLKFMVYLQKENIIDESGMPKERFSAEFPKEGPSILRIQQVVRGDSAAYFCASSPGGAQNTEAFFGQGTRLTVV.

DNA of the CDR3: TGTGCCTGGAATCCAGGATCTAGCACAGATACGCAGTATTTT. Its protein is CAWNPGSSTDTQYF. V usage is TRBV30 and J usage is TRBJ2-3, with D hard to call. Deletions cut 4 bases from V and 0 bases from J, with 11 bases between. This CDR3 contains 14 residues. Germline assignment: CDR1 GTSNPN and CDR2 SVGIG (reference sequence).

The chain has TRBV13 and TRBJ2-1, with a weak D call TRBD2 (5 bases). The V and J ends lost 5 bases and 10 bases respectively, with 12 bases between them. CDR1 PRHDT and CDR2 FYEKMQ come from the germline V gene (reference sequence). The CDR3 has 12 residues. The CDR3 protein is CASSVVALEQFF. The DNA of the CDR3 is TGTGCCAGCAGCGTCGTAGCGCTAGAGCAGTTCTTC.

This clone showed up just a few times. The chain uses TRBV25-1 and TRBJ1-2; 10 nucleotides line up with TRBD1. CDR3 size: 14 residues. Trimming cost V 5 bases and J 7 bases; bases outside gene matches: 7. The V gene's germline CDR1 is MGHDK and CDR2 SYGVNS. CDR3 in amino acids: CASSPQTGGLGYTF. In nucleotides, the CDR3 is TGTGCCAGCAGTCCGCAGACAGGGGGCCTTGGCTACACCTTC.

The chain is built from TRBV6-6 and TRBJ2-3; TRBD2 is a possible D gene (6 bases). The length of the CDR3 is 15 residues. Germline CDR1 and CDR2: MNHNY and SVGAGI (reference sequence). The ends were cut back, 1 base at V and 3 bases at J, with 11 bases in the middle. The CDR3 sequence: CASSYLGTSTDTQYF. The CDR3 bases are TGTGCCAGCAGTTACTTGGGGACTTCTACAGATACGCAGTATTTT.

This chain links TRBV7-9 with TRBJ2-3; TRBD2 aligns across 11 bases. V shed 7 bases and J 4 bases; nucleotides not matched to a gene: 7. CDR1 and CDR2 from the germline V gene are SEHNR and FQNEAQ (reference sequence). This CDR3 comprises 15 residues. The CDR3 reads CASTDSGGVADTQYF. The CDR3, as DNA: TGTGCCAGCACCGATAGCGGGGGGGTAGCAGATACGCAGTATTTT.

CDR3 in DNA: TGTGCCAGCAGCTTCCAGGACAGTTTCACCTACGAGCAGTACTTC. Residues: CASSFQDSFTYEQYF. V usage is TRBV7-9 and J usage is TRBJ2-7; D may be TRBD1 (6 bases). Germline CDR1 reads SEHNR; CDR2 reads FQNEAQ (reference sequence). V lost 3 bases to trimming and J lost 2 bases, with 14 bases between them. CDR3 length: 15 residues.

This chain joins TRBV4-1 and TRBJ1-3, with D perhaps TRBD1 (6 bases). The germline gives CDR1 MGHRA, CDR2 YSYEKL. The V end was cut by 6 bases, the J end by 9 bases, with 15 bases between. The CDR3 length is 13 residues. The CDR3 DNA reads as TGCGCCAGCAGTTCCGGGACATATTCCACCATATATTTT. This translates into CASSSGTYSTIYF.

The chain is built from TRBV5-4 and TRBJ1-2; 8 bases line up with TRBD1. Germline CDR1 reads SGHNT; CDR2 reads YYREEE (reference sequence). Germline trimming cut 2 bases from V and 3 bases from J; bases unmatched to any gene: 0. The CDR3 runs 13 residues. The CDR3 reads CASSLQGDYGYTF. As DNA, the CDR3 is TGTGCCAGCAGCTTACAGGGGGACTATGGCTACACCTTC.

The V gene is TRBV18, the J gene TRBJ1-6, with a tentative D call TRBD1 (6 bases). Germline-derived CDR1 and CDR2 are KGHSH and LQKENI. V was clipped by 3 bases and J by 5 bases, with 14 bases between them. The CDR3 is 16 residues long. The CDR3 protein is CASSPRRGGDNSPLHF. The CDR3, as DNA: TGTGCCAGCTCACCCCGTAGAGGGGGGGATAATTCACCCCTCCACTTT.

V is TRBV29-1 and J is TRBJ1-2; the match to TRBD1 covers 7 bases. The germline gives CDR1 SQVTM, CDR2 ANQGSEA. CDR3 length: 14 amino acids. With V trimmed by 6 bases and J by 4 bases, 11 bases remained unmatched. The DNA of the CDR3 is TGCAGCGTCATGGCCACAGGGGAAGGCTATGGCTACACCTTC. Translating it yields CSVMATGEGYGYTF.

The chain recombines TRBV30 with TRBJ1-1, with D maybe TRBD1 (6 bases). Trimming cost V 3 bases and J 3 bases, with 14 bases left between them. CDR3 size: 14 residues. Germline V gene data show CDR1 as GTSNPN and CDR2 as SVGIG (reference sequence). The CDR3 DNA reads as TGTGCCTGGAGAATGAGGACAGCCTACACTGAAGCTTTCTTT. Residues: CAWRMRTAYTEAFF.

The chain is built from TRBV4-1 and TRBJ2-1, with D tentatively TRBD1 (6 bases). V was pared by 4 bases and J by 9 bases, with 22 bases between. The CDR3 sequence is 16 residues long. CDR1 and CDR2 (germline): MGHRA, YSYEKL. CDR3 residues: CASSPNPQGYTSEQFF. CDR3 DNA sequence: TGCGCCAGCAGCCCGAACCCACAGGGTTATACAAGTGAGCAGTTCTTC.

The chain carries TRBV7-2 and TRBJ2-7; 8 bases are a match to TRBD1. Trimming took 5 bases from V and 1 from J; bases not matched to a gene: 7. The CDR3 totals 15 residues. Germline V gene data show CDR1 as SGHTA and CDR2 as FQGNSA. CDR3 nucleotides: TGTGCCAGCAGCCTCGACAGGGGATCGTCCTACGAGCAGTACTTC. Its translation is CASSLDRGSSYEQYF.

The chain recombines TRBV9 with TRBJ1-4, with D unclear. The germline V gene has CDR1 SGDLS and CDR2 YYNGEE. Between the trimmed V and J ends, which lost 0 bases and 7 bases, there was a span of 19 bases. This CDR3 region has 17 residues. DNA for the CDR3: TGTGCCAGCAGCGTAGCTTGGCAGACCACCCCAGGTGAAAAACTGTTTTTT. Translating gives CASSVAWQTTPGEKLFF.

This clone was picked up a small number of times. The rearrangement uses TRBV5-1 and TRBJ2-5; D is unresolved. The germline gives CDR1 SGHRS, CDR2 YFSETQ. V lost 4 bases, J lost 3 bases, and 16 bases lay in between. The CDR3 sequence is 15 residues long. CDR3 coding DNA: TGCGCCAGCAGCAGGAGACCCGCTGGAGAAGAGACCCAGTACTTC. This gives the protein CASSRRPAGEETQYF.

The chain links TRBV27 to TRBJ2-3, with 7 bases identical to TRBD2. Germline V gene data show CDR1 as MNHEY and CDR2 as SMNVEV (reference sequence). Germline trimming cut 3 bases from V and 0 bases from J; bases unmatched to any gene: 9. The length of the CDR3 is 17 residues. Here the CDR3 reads CASSFLGGGTSTDTQYF. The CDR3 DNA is TGTGCCAGCAGTTTTCTCGGCGGGGGTACTAGCACAGATACGCAGTATTTT.